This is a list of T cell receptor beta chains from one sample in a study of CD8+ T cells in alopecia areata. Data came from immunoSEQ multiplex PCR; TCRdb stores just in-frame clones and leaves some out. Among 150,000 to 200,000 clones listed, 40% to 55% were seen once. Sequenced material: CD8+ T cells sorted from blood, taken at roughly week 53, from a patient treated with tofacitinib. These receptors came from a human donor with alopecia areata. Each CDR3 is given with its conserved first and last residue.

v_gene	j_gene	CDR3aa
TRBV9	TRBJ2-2	CASSVGGNTGELFF
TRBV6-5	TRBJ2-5	CASSTPSQETQYF
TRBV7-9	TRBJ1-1	CASSTQGSGTEAFF
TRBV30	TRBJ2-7	CAWGFEGGLTYEQYF
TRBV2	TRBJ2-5	CASSADRGRETQYF
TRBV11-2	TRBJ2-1	CASSLATPHEQFF
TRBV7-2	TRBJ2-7	CASSPDFSSYEQYF
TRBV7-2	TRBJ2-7	CASRDTPRSSYEQYF
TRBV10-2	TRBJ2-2	CASSDATNTGELFF
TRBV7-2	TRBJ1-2	CASSLASPLNSGTF
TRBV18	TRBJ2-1	CASSPPGRRGEEQFF
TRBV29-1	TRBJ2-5	CSVEGRDSQETQYF
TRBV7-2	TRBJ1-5	CASSLVVGLHQPQHF
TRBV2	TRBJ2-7	CASSVGEQYF
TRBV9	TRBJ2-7	CASSPGGSSYEQYF
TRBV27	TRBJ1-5	CASSFGPMGPQHF
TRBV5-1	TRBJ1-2	CASSLVPGQQDYTF
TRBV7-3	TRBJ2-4	CASSLTSSGIAKNIQYF
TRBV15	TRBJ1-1	CATSRDWGSRDTEAFF
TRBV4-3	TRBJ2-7	CASSLGGGEQYF
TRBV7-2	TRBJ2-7	CASSYGRLEQYF
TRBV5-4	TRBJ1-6	CASSLDSMNSPLHF
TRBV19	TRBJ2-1	CASSTRDPYNEQFF
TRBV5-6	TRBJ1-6	CASSPGTGYPSPLHF
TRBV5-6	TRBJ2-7	CASSLGSSYEQYF
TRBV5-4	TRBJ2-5	CASRGLTGEETQYF
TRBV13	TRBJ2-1	CASISTSGGADEQFF
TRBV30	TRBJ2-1	CAWSPDRENYNEQFF
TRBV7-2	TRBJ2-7	CASSLYPAGGPYEQYF
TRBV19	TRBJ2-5	CASSIGRGETQYF
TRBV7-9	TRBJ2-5	CASSVGTSGGEETQYF
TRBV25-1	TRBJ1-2	CASSPRTIRRGYTF
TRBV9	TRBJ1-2	CASSLGQDYGYTF
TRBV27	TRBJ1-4	CASRPLGVTNEKLFF
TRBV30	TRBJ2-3	CAWSRDTDTQYF
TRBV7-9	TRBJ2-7	CASSPDSHEQYF
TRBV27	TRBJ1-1	CASSLLETPNTEAFF
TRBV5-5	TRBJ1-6	CASSLESVSSYNSPLHF
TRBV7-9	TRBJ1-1	CASSLVRVRDTEAFF
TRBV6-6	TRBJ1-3	CASSYSSHGAGNTIYF
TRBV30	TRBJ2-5	CAWGAKRETQYF
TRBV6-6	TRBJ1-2	CASSYGGVQYGYTF
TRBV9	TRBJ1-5	CASSPGGGDQPQHF
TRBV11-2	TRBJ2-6	CASSLRGSGERSGANVLTF
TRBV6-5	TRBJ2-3	CASSYSKGGTQYF
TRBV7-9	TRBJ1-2	CASSLGTGGDYGYTF
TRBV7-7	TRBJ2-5	CASSPPGQRGSGQYF
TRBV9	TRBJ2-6	CASSVDAGLSGANVLTF
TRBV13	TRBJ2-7	CASSLDRGYEQYF
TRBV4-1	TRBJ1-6	CASSLQGGNSPLHF
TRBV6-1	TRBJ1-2	CASSEAPSGDYGYTF
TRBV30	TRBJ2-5	CAWTSPTSGQETQYF
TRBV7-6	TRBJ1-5	CASSLALYQPQHF
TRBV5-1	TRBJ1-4	CASRRNSATNEKLFF